This entry lists 9 T cell receptor beta chains sequenced from one sample in a study of beta chain features in type 1 diabetes. Overall study results and limits: Shortening of TCRB CDR3s, moderate but significant, appeared in all four CD4+ subsets of Type 1 diabetes patients.

Their antigens are not known. Expressed TCRB transcripts were sequenced, since all the RNA that had been isolated was reverse transcribed. TCRdb keeps only in-frame clones here, not all; method: immunoSEQ multiplex PCR. The repertoire includes 600,000 to 700,000 clones, roughly 12% of them detected once, and approximately 0.021% sits in the top ten. The material sequenced was naive CD4+ T cells from blood. The receptors come from a man between 18 and 29 years old with type 1 diabetes.

The J gene is TRBJ1-4, the V gene TRBV7-9; D is perhaps TRBD1 (5 bases). Trimming removed 6 bases at V and 7 bases at J, with 15 bases between. The germline CDR1 and CDR2 sequences are SEHNR and FQNEAQ (reference sequence). CDR3 length: 14 residues. The CDR3 sequence: CASSPRANGEKLFF. CDR3 bases: TGTGCCAGCAGTCCCAGGGCGAACGGTGAAAAACTGTTTTTT.

This clone has more than one count but fewer than ten. The chain employs TRBV7-9 and TRBJ2-6; the D is unclear. CDR1 and CDR2 (germline): SEHNR, FQNEAQ (reference sequence). CDR3 length equals 16 residues. Trimming removed 0 bases from V and 0 bases from J, with 6 bases in between. The DNA of the CDR3 is TGTGCCAGCAGCTTAGCGCCGACCTCTGGGGCCAACGTCCTGACTTTC. Translation gives CASSLAPTSGANVLTF.

This chain joins TRBV25-1 and TRBJ1-5; 8 nucleotides line up with TRBD1. The CDR3 is made up of 13 amino acids. V shed 6 bases and J 2 bases; nucleotides not matched to a gene: 0. The V gene's germline CDR1 is MGHDK and CDR2 SYGVNS. The CDR3 nucleotides read TGTGCCAGCAGGGGACAGGGCAATCAGCCCCAGCATTTT. This gives the protein CASRGQGNQPQHF.

This chain joins TRBV5-1 and TRBJ1-2; a possible D gene is TRBD1 (5 bases). The CDR3 contains 14 residues. The germline V and J ends were trimmed by 0 bases and 7 bases, with 13 bases remaining between them. The germline CDR1 and CDR2 sequences are SGHRS and YFSETQ. DNA of the CDR3: TGCGCCAGCAGCTTGGCACCAGGGATGCGTGGCTACACCTTC. Residues: CASSLAPGMRGYTF.

The CDR3 sequence is CASIGDRQETQYF. For the CDR3, the DNA is TGTGCCAGTATTGGGGACAGACAAGAGACCCAGTACTTC. The rearrangement uses TRBV19 and TRBJ2-5, with 7 bases that match TRBD1. V was clipped by 7 bases and J by 2 bases; unmatched bases: 4. Germline V CDR1 and CDR2: LNHDA, SQIVND (reference sequence). This CDR3 is 13 amino acids long.

This clone has just a few counts. The rearrangement links TRBV19 to TRBJ1-6; 8 bases are a match to TRBD1. Germline CDR1 LNHDA, CDR2 SQIVND (reference sequence). V lost 10 bases and J lost 10; bases outside the gene matches: 9. The CDR3 extends over 13 amino acids. This chain's CDR3 is CATSQGAESPLHF. DNA of the CDR3: TGTGCCACTTCCCAGGGGGCCGAATCACCCCTCCACTTT.

This clone was recorded a few times. The chain carries TRBV29-1 and TRBJ2-3; the match to TRBD2 covers 11 bases. V lost 1 base and J lost 5; bases outside the gene matches: 2. This CDR3 is built from 14 residues. Germline CDR1 is SQVTM and CDR2 is ANQGSEA. Here the CDR3 reads CSVEGLAGGDTQYF. CDR3 bases: TGCAGCGTTGAAGGTCTAGCGGGGGGAGATACGCAGTATTTT.

The V gene is TRBV4-1, the J gene TRBJ1-4; 8 positions match TRBD1. Trimming at V came to 3 bases and at J to 4 bases, leaving 7 bases not matched to a gene. The CDR3 contains 16 residues. CDR1 MGHRA and CDR2 YSYEKL come from the germline V gene. The chain's CDR3 is CASSHLLTGDNEKLFF. The CDR3 DNA reads TGCGCCAGCAGCCACCTATTGACAGGGGATAATGAAAAACTGTTTTTT.

V gene TRBV19 combines with J gene TRBJ2-5; a weak D match, TRBD2 (5 bases). The germline V and J ends were trimmed by 7 bases and 5 bases, with 17 bases remaining between them. Germline-derived CDR1 and CDR2 are LNHDA and SQIVND (reference sequence). This CDR3 region has 14 residues. The CDR3 protein is CASNRPGVSETQYF. In DNA form, the CDR3 reads TGTGCCAGTAACCGGCCCGGGGTGTCGGAGACCCAGTACTTC.